This passage covers 16 T cell receptor beta chains from one sample sequenced in a study of T cell changes during pregnancy in multiple sclerosis. Assay used: immunoSEQ multiplex PCR; TCRdb lists only in-frame clones, some missing. The repertoire holds about 110,000 clones, approximately 90% seen once, with approximately 1.4% in the top ten. This material consisted of peripheral blood, taken in the third trimester of pregnancy. The receptors shown here come from a female donor with multiple sclerosis, enrolled in a pregnancy study.

This chain's CDR3 is CASSKLREDRLYGYTF. The CDR3 region has the DNA TGTGCCAGCAGCAAGTTGCGGGAGGACCGGCTCTATGGCTACACCTTC. The J gene is TRBJ1-2, the V gene TRBV21-1. TRBV21-1 is an annotated pseudogene. The CDR3 extends over 16 amino acids.

The chain employs TRBV5-6 and TRBJ2-3; D remains ambiguous. V lost 1 base and J 0 bases, leaving 6 bases between the germline ends. The CDR3 loop spans 14 amino acids. The germline V gene has CDR1 SGHDT and CDR2 YYEEEE. The CDR3 nucleotides read TGTGCCAGCAGCTTGCTTCAGAGCACAGATACGCAGTATTTT. Amino acids: CASSLLQSTDTQYF.

This chain joins TRBV7-2 and TRBJ2-7; 11 bases align to TRBD2. In germline, CDR1 is SGHTA, CDR2 FQGNSA. This CDR3 region has 18 residues. Losses at the gene ends were 1 base for V and 3 bases for J; bases not matched to a gene: 11. The CDR3 coding sequence is TGTGCCAGCAGCTTAGGAATTAGCGGGGGGGCAAGGATCTACGAGCAGTACTTC. Encoded protein: CASSLGISGGARIYEQYF.

The J gene is TRBJ1-5, the V gene TRBV6-1, with D possibly TRBD1 on 5 matching bases. V lost 6 bases, J lost 7 bases, and 16 bases lay in between. CDR3 length: 14 amino acids. Germline V gene lookup returns CDR1 MNHNS and CDR2 SASEGT. CDR3: CASRTGGLGQPQHF. CDR3 bases: TGTGCCAGCAGGACCGGGGGGTTGGGCCAGCCCCAGCATTTT.

The sample holds one count of this clone. The chain links TRBV5-1 to TRBJ1-6; TRBD1 agrees at 11 bases. Germline trimming cut 6 bases from V and 4 bases from J; bases unmatched to any gene: 3. The CDR3 is 15 residues long. The germline gives CDR1 SGHRS, CDR2 YFSETQ. CDR3 sequence: CASTGTGGYNSPLHF. CDR3 DNA sequence: TGCGCCAGCACCGGGACAGGGGGGTATAATTCACCCCTCCACTTT.

The chain links TRBV6-1 to TRBJ2-3, with D tentatively TRBD1 (7 bases). With 8 bases removed from V and 4 bases from J, the gap between germline ends came to 13 bases. This CDR3 has 13 amino acids. Germline loops: CDR1 MNHNS, CDR2 SASEGT. As DNA, the CDR3 is TGTGCCAGCCGAGCCAGGGGGGCAGATACGCAGTATTTT. Residues: CASRARGADTQYF.

This sequence joins TRBV6-1 and TRBJ2-3; D perhaps matches TRBD1 (5 bases). Trimming pared 3 bases from V and 8 bases from J, leaving 12 bases between. The CDR3 contains 13 residues. Per germline, CDR1 MNHNS and CDR2 SASEGT. CDR3 sequence (DNA): TGTGCCAGCAGTGACAGGGCGGTAGTTACGCAGTATTTT. Translation gives CASSDRAVVTQYF.

The chain uses TRBV5-1 and TRBJ2-1; a weak D match, TRBD1 (5 bases). The CDR3 is made up of 13 amino acids. Trimming shortened V by 4 bases and J by 5 bases, and 10 bases separated the two germline ends. The germline gives CDR1 SGHRS, CDR2 YFSETQ. CDR3 loop: CASSPDTNNEQFF. The CDR3 DNA is TGCGCCAGCAGCCCGGACACCAACAATGAGCAGTTCTTC.

The V and J genes are TRBV28 and TRBJ2-1, with TRBD2 identical over 14 bases. Per germline, CDR1 MDHEN and CDR2 SYDVKM. The CDR3 loop spans 16 amino acids. Trimming removed 3 bases from V and 4 bases from J; junction bases left unmatched: 2. DNA for the CDR3: TGTGCCAGCAGTTTGGGACTAGCGGGGGTATACAATGAGCAGTTCTTC. Its translation is CASSLGLAGVYNEQFF. Combining the CDR3 with reference TRBV28 and TRBJ2-1 gives the whole variable domain DVKVTQSSRYLVKRTGEKVFLECVQDMDHENMFWYRQDPGLGLRLIYFSYDVKMKEKGDIPEGYSVSREKKERFSLILESASTNQTSMYLCASSLGLAGVYNEQFFGPGTRLTVL.

The rearrangement uses TRBV15 and TRBJ2-3; D remains unclear. The length of the CDR3 is 16 residues. Germline values: CDR1 LNHNV, CDR2 YYDKDF (reference sequence). V gave up 5 bases and J gave up 4 bases, with 19 bases separating them. The CDR3 spells CATSGRRGVGPDTQYF. In DNA, the CDR3 is TGTGCCACCAGCGGCCGGAGAGGTGTCGGTCCAGATACGCAGTATTTT.

The chain employs TRBV30 and TRBJ1-1, with D possibly matching TRBD1 (5 bases). Germline CDR1 reads GTSNPN; CDR2 reads SVGIG (reference sequence). The V end was cut by 4 bases, the J end by 2 bases, with 32 bases between. The CDR3 is 20 amino acids. CDR3 protein: CAWKEYGGSAKTFKNTEAFF. The CDR3 nucleotides are TGTGCCTGGAAGGAGTACGGGGGATCGGCCAAAACCTTTAAAAACACTGAAGCTTTCTTT.

This clone has just one count. This chain links TRBV19 with TRBJ1-2; D remains unclear. The CDR3 totals 13 residues. Germline V gene lookup returns CDR1 LNHDA and CDR2 SQIVND (reference sequence). The V and J ends lost 1 base and 3 bases respectively, with 6 bases between them. The CDR3 DNA reads TGTGCCAGTAGTATAGGGCCCGACTATGGCTACACCTTC. It yields the protein CASSIGPDYGYTF.

The rearrangement links TRBV11-2 to TRBJ1-6, with D possibly being TRBD1 (5 bases). Germline CDR1 is SGHAT and CDR2 is FQNNGV. V gave up 1 base and J gave up 0 bases, with 16 bases separating them. This CDR3 spans 19 amino acids. CDR3 loop: CASSLVGTPGGSYNSPLHF. The CDR3 bases are TGTGCCAGCAGCTTAGTCGGGACCCCGGGGGGCTCCTATAATTCACCCCTCCACTTT.

This chain connects TRBV4-2 to TRBJ1-3; D unclear. The V gene's germline CDR1 is LGHNA and CDR2 YNFKEQ. This CDR3 has 18 amino acids. V was pared by 0 bases and J by 0 bases, with 15 bases between. The CDR3 spells CASSQDPGRAFSGNTIYF. In nucleotides, the CDR3 is TGTGCCAGCAGCCAAGATCCCGGGAGGGCCTTCTCTGGAAACACCATATATTTT.

This clone was detected a few times. The chain joins TRBV18 to TRBJ1-4, with 8 positions matching TRBD1. J gave up 7 bases and V 4 bases, and 8 bases lay outside the gene matches. The CDR3 covers 15 residues. CDR1 and CDR2 from the germline V gene are KGHSH and LQKENI. The CDR3 nucleotides are TGTGCCAGCTCACACTCAGGGGGCTTAGGTGAAAAACTGTTTTTT. Translation gives CASSHSGGLGEKLFF.

The V gene is TRBV4-2, the J gene TRBJ2-3; D is possibly TRBD2 (6 bases). The CDR3 has 14 residues. Trimming took 4 bases from V and 4 from J, leaving 12 bases between them. Looked up from germline, CDR1 is LGHNA and CDR2 is YNFKEQ. CDR3 nucleotide sequence: TGTGCCAGCAGCCCGACGGGAGCACCAGATACGCAGTATTTT. Amino acid sequence: CASSPTGAPDTQYF.